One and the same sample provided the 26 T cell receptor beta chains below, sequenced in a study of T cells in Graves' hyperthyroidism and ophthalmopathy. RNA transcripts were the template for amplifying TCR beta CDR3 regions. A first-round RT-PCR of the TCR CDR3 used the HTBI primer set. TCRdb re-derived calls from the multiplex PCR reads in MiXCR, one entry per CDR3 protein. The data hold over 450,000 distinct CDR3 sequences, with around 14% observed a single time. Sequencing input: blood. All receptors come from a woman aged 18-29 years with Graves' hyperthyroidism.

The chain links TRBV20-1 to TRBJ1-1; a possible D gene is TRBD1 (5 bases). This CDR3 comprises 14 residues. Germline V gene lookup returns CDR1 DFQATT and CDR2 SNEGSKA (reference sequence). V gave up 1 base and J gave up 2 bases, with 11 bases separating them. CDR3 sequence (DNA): TGCAGTGCTAGAGTGGGGGGGACCAACACTGAAGCTTTCTTT. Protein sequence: CSARVGGTNTEAFF.

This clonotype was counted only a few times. CDR3 amino acids: CAWSVGVAGEQYV. The CDR3 region has the DNA TGTGCCTGGAGTGTAGGAGTGGCTGGAGAGCAGTACGTC. The chain carries TRBV30 and TRBJ2-7; D is undetermined. V shed 0 bases and J shed 7 bases, with 13 bases lying between them. The CDR3 has 13 residues. From germline, CDR1 is GTSNPN and CDR2 SVGIG (reference sequence).

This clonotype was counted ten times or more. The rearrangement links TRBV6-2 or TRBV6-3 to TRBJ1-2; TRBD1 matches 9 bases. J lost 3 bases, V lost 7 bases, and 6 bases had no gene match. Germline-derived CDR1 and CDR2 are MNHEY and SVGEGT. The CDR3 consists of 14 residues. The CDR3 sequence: CASTETGGDYGYTF. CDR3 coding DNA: TGTGCCAGCACAGAAACAGGGGGCGACTATGGCTACACCTTC.

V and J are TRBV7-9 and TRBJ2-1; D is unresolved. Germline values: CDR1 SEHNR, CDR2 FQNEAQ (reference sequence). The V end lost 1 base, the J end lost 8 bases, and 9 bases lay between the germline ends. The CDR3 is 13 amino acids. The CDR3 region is CASSLGLNDEQFF. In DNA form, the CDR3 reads TGTGCCAGCAGCTTAGGGCTGAATGATGAGCAGTTCTTC.

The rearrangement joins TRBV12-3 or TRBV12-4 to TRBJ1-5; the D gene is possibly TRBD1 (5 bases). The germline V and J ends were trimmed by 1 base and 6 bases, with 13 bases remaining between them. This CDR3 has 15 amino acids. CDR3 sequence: CASSLEISGFQPQHF. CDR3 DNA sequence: TGTGCCAGCAGTTTAGAGATTTCAGGGTTTCAGCCCCAGCATTTT.

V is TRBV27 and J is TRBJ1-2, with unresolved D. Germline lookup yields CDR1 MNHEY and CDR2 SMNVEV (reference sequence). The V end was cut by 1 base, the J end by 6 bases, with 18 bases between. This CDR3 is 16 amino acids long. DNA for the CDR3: TGTGCCAGCAGTTTATATCCCCCAGCGGACGTGAATGGCTACACCTTC. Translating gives CASSLYPPADVNGYTF.

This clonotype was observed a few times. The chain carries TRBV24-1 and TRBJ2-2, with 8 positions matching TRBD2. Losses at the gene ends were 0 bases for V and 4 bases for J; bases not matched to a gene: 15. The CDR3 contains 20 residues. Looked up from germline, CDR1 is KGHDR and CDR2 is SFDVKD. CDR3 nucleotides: TGTGCCACCAGTGATTTGCCTGGGTTTATAGCGGGACAACCCACCGGGGAGCTGTTTTTT. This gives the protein CATSDLPGFIAGQPTGELFF.

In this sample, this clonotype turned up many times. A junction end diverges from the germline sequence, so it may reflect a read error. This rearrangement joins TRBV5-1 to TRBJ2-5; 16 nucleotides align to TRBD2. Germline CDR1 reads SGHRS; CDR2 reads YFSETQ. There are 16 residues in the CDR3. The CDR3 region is CASSLGLAGGQETQYF. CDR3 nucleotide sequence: TGTGCCAGCAGTTTGGGACTAGCGGGAGGGCAAGAGACCCAGTACTTC. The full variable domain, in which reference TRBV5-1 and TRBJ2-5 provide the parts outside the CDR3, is KAGVTQTPRYLIKTRGQQVTLSCSPISGHRSVSWYQQTPGQGLQFLFEYFSETQRNKGNFPGRFSGRQFSNSRSEMNVSTLELGDSALYLCASSLGLAGGQETQYFGPGTRLLVL.

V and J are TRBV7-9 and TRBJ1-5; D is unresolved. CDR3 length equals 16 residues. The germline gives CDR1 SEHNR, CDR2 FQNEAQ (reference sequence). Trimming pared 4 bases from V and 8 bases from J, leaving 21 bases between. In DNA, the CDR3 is TGTGCCAGCAGCTCTCCGGACGGCCCGCGGGGTGAGCCCCAGCATTTT. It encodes CASSSPDGPRGEPQHF.

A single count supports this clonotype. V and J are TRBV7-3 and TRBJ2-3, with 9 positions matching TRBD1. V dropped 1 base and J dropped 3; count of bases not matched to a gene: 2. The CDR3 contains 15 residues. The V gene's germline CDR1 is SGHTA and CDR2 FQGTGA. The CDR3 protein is CASSLMGQGTDTQYF. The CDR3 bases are TGTGCCAGCAGCTTAATGGGACAGGGTACAGATACGCAGTATTTT.

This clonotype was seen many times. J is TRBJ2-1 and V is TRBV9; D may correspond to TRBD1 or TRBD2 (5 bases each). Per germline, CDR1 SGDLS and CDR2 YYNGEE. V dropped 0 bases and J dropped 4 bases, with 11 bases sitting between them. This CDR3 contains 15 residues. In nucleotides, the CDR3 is TGTGCCAGCAGCGTAGTGGGGGAGAGTTACAATGAGCAGTTCTTC. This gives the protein CASSVVGESYNEQFF.

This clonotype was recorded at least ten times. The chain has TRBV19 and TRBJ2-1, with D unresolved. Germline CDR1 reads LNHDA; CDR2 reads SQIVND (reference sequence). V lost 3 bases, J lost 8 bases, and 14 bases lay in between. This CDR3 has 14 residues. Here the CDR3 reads CASSILPGSDEQFF. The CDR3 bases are TGTGCCAGTAGTATTCTACCGGGTTCCGATGAGCAGTTCTTC. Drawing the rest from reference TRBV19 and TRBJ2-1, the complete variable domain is DGGITQSPKYLFRKEGQNVTLSCEQNLNHDAMYWYRQDPGQGLRLIYYSQIVNDFQKGDIAEGYSVSREKKESFPLTVTSAQKNPTAFYLCASSILPGSDEQFFGPGTRLTVL.

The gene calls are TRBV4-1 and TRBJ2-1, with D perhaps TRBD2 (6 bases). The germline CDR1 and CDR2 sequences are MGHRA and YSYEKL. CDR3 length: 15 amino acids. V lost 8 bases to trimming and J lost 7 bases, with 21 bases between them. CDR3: CASRSPGLLLNEQFF. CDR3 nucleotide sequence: TGCGCCAGCCGCTCGCCGGGACTCCTTCTTAATGAGCAGTTCTTC.

Here the CDR3 DNA reads TGTGCCAGCAGACCTCGGTCCGCGAACACTGAAGCTTTCTTT. Translated, it gives CASRPRSANTEAFF. This chain joins TRBV12-3 or TRBV12-4 and TRBJ1-1; D not certain. The CDR3 consists of 14 residues. The V gene lost 6 bases and the J gene lost 1 base, with 12 bases spanning the gap.

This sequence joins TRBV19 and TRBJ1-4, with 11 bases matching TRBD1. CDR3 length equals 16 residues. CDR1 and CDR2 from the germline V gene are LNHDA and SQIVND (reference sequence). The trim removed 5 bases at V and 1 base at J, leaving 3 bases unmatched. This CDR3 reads CASSGQGAGTNEKLFF. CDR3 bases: TGTGCCAGTAGTGGACAGGGGGCTGGAACTAATGAAAAACTGTTTTTT.

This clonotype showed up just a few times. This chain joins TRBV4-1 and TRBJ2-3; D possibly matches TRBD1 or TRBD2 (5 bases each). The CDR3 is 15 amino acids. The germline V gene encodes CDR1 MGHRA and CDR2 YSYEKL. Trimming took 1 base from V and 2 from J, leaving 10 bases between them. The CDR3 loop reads CASSQGGPYTDTQYF. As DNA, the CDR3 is TGCGCCAGCAGCCAAGGGGGACCGTACACAGATACGCAGTATTTT.

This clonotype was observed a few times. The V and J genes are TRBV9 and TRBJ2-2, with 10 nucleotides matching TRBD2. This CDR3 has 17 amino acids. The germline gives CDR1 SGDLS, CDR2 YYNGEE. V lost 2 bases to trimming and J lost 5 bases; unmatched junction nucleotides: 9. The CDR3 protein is CASSVKTSGKITGELFF. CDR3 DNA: TGTGCCAGCAGCGTTAAAACTAGCGGGAAAATAACCGGGGAGCTGTTTTTT.

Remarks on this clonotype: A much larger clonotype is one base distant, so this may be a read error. CDR3 amino acids: CASSIWTVNQPQYF. The CDR3 DNA reads TGTGCCAGTAGTATTTGGACGGTTAATCAGCCCCAGTATTTT. V usage is TRBV19 and J usage is TRBJ1-5; no firm D call. The tail of the sequence fits TRBJ2-3 better, so the J call may be wrong. Germline loops: CDR1 LNHDA, CDR2 SQIVND (reference sequence). The CDR3 extends over 14 amino acids.

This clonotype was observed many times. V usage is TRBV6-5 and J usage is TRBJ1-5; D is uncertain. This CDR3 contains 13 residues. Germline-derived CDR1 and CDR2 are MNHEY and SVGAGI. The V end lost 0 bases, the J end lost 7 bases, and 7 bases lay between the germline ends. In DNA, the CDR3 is TGTGCCAGCAGTTACTCGGTTTGGCAGCCCCAGCATTTT. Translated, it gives CASSYSVWQPQHF.

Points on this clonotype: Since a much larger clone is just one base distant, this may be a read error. CDR3 region: CASSLFDTNAEAFF. Written as DNA, the CDR3 is TGTGCCAGCAGCTTATTCGACACGAACGCTGAAGCTTTCTTT. The J gene is TRBJ1-1, the V gene TRBV7-9, with unresolved D. This CDR3 is 14 amino acids long. Germline CDR1 reads SEHNR; CDR2 reads FQNEAQ (reference sequence).

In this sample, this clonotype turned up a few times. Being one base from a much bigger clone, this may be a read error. The CDR3 is CASSPRRLNEQFF. In DNA form, the CDR3 reads TGTGCCAGCAGCCCCCGCAGGCTGAATGAGCAGTTCTTC. This rearrangement joins TRBV3-1 to TRBJ2-1; D is undetermined. CDR1 LGHDT and CDR2 YNNKEL come from the germline V gene (reference sequence). This CDR3 has 13 residues. Trimming pared 4 bases from V and 7 bases from J, leaving 11 bases between.

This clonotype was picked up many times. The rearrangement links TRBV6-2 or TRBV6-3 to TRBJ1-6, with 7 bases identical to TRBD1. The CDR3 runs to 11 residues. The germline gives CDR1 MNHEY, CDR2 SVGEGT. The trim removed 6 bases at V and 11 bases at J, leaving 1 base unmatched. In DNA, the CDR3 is TGTGCCAGCAGCGGGACAGCACCCCTCCACTTT. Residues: CASSGTAPLHF.

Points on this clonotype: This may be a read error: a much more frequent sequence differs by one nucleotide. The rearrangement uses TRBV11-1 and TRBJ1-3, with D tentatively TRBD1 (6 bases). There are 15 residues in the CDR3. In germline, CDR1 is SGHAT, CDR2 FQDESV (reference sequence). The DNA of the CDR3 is TGTGCCAGCAGCCGCGTCGGGGGCTCTGGAAACACCACATATTTT. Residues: CASSRVGGSGNTTYF.

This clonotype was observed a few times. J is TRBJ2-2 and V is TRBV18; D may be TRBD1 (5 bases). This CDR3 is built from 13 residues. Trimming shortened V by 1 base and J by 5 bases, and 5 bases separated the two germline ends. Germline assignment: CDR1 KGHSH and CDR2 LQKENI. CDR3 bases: TGTGCCAGCTCACCACAGGGGACCGGGGAGCTGTTTTTT. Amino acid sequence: CASSPQGTGELFF.

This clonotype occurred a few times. The CDR3 here is CASSLTPEIGNTIYF. The CDR3, as DNA: TGTGCCAGCAGCTTAACGCCGGAAATCGGAAACACCATATATTTT. The chain combines TRBV7-3 with TRBJ1-3; D remains unclear. V lost 0 bases and J 4 bases, leaving 10 bases between the germline ends. CDR3 length: 15 amino acids. Germline V CDR1 and CDR2: SGHTA, FQGTGA.

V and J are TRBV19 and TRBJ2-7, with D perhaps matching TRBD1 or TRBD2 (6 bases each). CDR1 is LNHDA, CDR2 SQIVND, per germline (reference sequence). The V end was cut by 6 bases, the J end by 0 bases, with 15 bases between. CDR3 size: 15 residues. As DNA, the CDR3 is TGTGCCAGTAGGACCAGGGGACTGTCCTCCTACGAGCAGTACTTC. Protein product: CASRTRGLSSYEQYF.